This entry describes one TCR beta chain. The repertoire was sequenced with immunoSEQ multiplex PCR; TCRdb's copy has only in-frame clones and lacks some. This sample has some 46,000 clones, with approximately 85% found just once. It was during active infection that Seattle patients were enrolled and then longitudinally followed. The data are from a study of blood T cell repertoires in COVID-19. The CDR3 has 14 residues. Per germline, CDR1 SGHTS and CDR2 YDEGEE. Trimming at V came to 2 bases and at J to 14 bases, leaving 8 bases not matched to a gene. Sequenced input: peripheral blood. This clonotype was obtained from a woman aged 80 or over with COVID-19, enrolled during active disease. J is TRBJ1-6 and V is TRBV5-8; 9 bases are a match to TRBD1. CDR3 sequence (DNA): TGTGCCAGCAGCTTCGGGGACAGGGTTCTCACCCTCCACTTT. It codes for CASSFGDRVLTLHF. Full variable domain (missing parts from reference TRBV5-8 and TRBJ1-6): EAGVTQSPTHLIKTRGQQATLRCSPISGHTSVYWYQQALGLGLQFLLWYDEGEERNRGNFPPRFSGRQFPNYSSELNVNALELEDSALYLCASSFGDRVLTLHFGNGTRLTVT.